This TCR beta chain was sequenced during a study of beta chain features in type 1 diabetes. Study context: Sorted cells numbering 95 million to 110 million were examined across all samples.

Sort purity for all populations was recorded as exceeding 98%. Every bit of the isolated RNA underwent reverse transcription, so sequencing read expressed TCRB transcripts. Regulatory, naive and central memory T cell samples averaged approximately 3.9 million reads. Assay: immunoSEQ multiplex PCR; the TCRdb copy retains only in-frame clones and omits some. Altogether approximately 38,000 clones are present, about half being singletons, with the ten largest covering 0.65% to 0.9%. With 6 bases removed from V and 2 bases from J, the gap between germline ends came to 16 bases. This CDR3 region has 15 residues. Germline lookup yields CDR1 MNHNS and CDR2 SASEGT.

This TCR was recovered from a woman younger than 35 in good health. Material for sequencing was central memory CD4+ T cells from blood. The genes are TRBV6-1 and TRBJ1-2, with unresolved D. CDR3 region: CASRESVGLNYGYTF. The CDR3 bases are TGTGCCAGCAGGGAATCCGTGGGCCTAAACTATGGCTACACCTTC.